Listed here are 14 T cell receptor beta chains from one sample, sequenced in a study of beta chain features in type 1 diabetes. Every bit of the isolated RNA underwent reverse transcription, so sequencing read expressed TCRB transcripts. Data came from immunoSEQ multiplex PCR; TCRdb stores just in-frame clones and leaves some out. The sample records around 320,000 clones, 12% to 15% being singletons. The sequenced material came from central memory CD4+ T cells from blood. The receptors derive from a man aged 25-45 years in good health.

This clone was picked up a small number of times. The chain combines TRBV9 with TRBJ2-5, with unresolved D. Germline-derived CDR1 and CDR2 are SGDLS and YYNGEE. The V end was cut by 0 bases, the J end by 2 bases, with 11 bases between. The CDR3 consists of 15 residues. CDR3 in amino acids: CASSVGVRKQETQYF. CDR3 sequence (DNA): TGTGCCAGCAGCGTAGGAGTCAGGAAACAAGAGACCCAGTACTTC.

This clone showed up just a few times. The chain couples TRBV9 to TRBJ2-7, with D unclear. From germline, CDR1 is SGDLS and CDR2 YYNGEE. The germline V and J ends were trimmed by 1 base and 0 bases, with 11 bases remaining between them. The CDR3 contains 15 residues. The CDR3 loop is CASSVSGSYSYEQYF. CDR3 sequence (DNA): TGTGCCAGCAGCGTATCGGGTTCCTACTCCTACGAGCAGTACTTC.

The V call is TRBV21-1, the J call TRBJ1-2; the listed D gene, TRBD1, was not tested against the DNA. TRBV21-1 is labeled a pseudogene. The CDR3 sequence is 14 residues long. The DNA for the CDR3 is TGTGCCAGCAGCAAAGGTACAGGGGTTGGCGGCTACACCTTC. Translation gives CASSKGTGVGGYTF.

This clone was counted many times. CDR3 in DNA: TGTGCCAGCAGCCTCGGAGGGCGGATCGGGGAGCTGTTTTTT. Translation gives CASSLGGRIGELFF. The chain recombines TRBV7-8 with TRBJ2-2; D might be TRBD2 (6 bases). V was cut by 5 bases and J by 7 bases, with 14 bases left in between. Germline CDR1 is SGHVS and CDR2 is FQNEAQ. CDR3 length: 14 amino acids.

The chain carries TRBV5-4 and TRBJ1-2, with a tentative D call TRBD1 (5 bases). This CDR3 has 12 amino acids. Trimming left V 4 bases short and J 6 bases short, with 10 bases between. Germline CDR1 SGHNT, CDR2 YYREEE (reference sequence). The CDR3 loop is CASSTARDGYTF. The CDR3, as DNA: TGTGCCAGCAGCACGGCCAGGGATGGCTACACCTTC.

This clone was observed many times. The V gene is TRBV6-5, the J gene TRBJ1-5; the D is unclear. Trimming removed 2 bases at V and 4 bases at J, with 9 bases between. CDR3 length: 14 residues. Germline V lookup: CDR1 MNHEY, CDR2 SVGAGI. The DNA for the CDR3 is TGTGCCAGCAGTTACGTTGGCGAGAATCAGCCCCAGCATTTT. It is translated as CASSYVGENQPQHF.

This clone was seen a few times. Written as DNA, the CDR3 is TGTGCCAGCAGCGGACTCCCTAATCAGCCCCAGCATTTT. Translated: CASSGLPNQPQHF. The chain recombines TRBV2 with TRBJ1-5; D is ambiguous. Trimming cost V 6 bases and J 4 bases, with 10 bases left between them. The germline V gene encodes CDR1 SNHLY and CDR2 FYNNEI. CDR3 length: 13 amino acids.

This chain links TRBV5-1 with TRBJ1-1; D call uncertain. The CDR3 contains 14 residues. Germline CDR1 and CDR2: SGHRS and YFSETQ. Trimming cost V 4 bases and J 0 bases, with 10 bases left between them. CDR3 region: CASSGTTLNTEAFF. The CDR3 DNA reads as TGCGCCAGCAGCGGTACGACCTTGAACACTGAAGCTTTCTTT.

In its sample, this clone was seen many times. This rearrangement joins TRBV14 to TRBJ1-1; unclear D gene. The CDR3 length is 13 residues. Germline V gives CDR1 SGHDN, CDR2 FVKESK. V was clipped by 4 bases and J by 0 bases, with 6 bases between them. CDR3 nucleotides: TGTGCCAGCAGCCGTGACATGAACACTGAAGCTTTCTTT. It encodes CASSRDMNTEAFF.

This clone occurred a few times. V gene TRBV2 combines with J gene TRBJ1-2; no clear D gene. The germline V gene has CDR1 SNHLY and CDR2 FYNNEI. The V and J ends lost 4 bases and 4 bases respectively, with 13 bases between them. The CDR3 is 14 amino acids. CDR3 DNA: TGTGCCAGCAGTGTAGGAACAGAGACCTATGGCTACACCTTC. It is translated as CASSVGTETYGYTF.

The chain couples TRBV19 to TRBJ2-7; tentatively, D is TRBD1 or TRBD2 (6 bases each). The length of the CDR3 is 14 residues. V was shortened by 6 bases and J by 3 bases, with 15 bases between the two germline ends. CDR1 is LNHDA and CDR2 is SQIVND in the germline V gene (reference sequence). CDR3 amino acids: CASRRGSGDYEQYF. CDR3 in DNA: TGTGCCAGTAGAAGGGGGTCGGGAGACTACGAGCAGTACTTC.

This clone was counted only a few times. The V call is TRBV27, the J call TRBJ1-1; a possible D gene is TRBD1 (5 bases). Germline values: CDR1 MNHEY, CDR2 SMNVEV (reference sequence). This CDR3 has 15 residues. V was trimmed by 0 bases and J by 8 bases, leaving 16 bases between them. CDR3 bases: TGTGCCAGCAGTTTATCGGGGGACGGGAAAAGCGAAGCTTTCTTT. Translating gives CASSLSGDGKSEAFF.

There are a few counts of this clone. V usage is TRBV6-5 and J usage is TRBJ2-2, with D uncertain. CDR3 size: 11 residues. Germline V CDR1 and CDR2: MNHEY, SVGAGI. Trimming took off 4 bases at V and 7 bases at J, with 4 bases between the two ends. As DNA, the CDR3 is TGTGCCAGCAGTTTCAGCGGGGAGCTGTTTTTT. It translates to CASSFSGELFF.

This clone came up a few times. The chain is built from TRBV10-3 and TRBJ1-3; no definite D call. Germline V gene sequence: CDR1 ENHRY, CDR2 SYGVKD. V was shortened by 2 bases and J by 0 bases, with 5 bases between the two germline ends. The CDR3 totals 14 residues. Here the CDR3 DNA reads TGTGCCATCAGTGAGCCAGGCTCTGGAAACACCATATATTTT. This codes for CAISEPGSGNTIYF.